Each of the 15 T cell receptor beta chains below was sequenced from the same sample in a study of cytomegalovirus exposure and HLA in healthy donors. PCR used 60 Vbeta primers and 13 Jbeta primers. Profiled with immunoSEQ multiplex PCR; TCRdb holds only in-frame clones, not every one. Of 150,000 to 200,000 clones in the sample, 75% were seen once. Sequenced: PBMCs. The source of these receptors is a woman in her forties or fifties in good health and CMV-seropositive.

The J gene is TRBJ1-1, the V gene TRBV18, with TRBD1 as a possible D gene (5 bases). The length of the CDR3 is 15 residues. CDR1 is KGHSH and CDR2 is LQKENI in the germline V gene. V shed 3 bases and J shed 5 bases, with 16 bases lying between them. The CDR3 is CASSPGGVLGTEAFF. The CDR3 DNA follows: TGTGCCAGCTCACCCGGGGGGGTACTTGGGACTGAAGCTTTCTTT.

Written as DNA, the CDR3 is TGTGCCAGCAGCTTAGACAGGGATAGCGACGAGCAGTACTTC. Translation: CASSLDRDSDEQYF. The genes are TRBV27 and TRBJ2-7, with 7 bases aligning to TRBD1. The CDR3 has 14 amino acids. V lost 6 bases, J lost 5 bases, and 10 bases stayed unmatched. Germline CDR1 and CDR2: MNHEY and SMNVEV (reference sequence).

The gene calls are TRBV10-1 and TRBJ2-1; D is perhaps TRBD1 (6 bases). V shed 5 bases and J shed 0 bases, with 14 bases lying between them. Germline V gives CDR1 WNHNN, CDR2 SYGVQD (reference sequence). There are 16 residues in the CDR3. The CDR3 region has the DNA TGCGCCAGCAGTTCTACCAGGGGTAGCTCCTACAATGAGCAGTTCTTC. Its translation is CASSSTRGSSYNEQFF.

The CDR3 protein is CASSFDHYAYEQYF. As DNA, the CDR3 is TGTGCCAGCAGCTTTGATCACTATGCCTACGAGCAGTACTTC. The V gene is TRBV11-2, the J gene TRBJ2-7; D gene ambiguous. V lost 3 bases and J lost 2, with 11 bases in between. The germline V gene encodes CDR1 SGHAT and CDR2 FQNNGV. This CDR3 has 14 amino acids.

This chain uses TRBV10-1 with TRBJ2-3; the D gene is possibly TRBD2 (5 bases). Germline values: CDR1 WNHNN, CDR2 SYGVQD (reference sequence). With 2 bases removed from V and 0 bases from J, the gap between germline ends came to 6 bases. The CDR3 is 14 amino acids. For the CDR3, the DNA is TGCGCCAGCAGTGAGACTAGAAGCACAGATACGCAGTATTTT. Translated: CASSETRSTDTQYF.

The J gene is TRBJ1-2, the V gene TRBV6-6, with 7 bases fitting TRBD1. Germline-derived CDR1 and CDR2 are MNHNY and SVGAGI (reference sequence). The length of the CDR3 is 15 residues. Losses at the gene ends were 1 base for V and 4 bases for J; bases not matched to a gene: 6. CDR3 DNA: TGTGCCAGCAGTTACTTAACGGGACAGCGCTATGGCTACACCTTC. This encodes CASSYLTGQRYGYTF.

The chain is built from TRBV5-1 and TRBJ2-7, with TRBD1 matching 9 bases. The CDR3 has 14 residues. Trimming removed 7 bases from V and 2 bases from J; junction bases left unmatched: 7. CDR1 is SGHRS and CDR2 is YFSETQ in the germline V gene. The chain's CDR3 is CASGRGTGTYEQYF. CDR3 in DNA: TGCGCCAGCGGCAGGGGGACAGGGACCTACGAGCAGTACTTC.

This clone was seen only once. This chain joins TRBV4-1 and TRBJ1-2, with D maybe TRBD1 (6 bases). V lost 4 bases and J 0 bases, leaving 12 bases between the germline ends. Germline V CDR1 and CDR2: MGHRA, YSYEKL. The CDR3 has 15 residues. The CDR3 is CASSPWTESNYGYTF. In nucleotides, the CDR3 is TGCGCCAGCAGCCCCTGGACAGAGTCTAACTATGGCTACACCTTC.

The gene calls are TRBV9 and TRBJ1-2; 9 nucleotides line up with TRBD1. J lost 6 bases, V lost 4 bases, and 4 bases had no gene match. In germline, CDR1 is SGDLS, CDR2 YYNGEE. The CDR3 contains 13 residues. CDR3 region: CASSRDRADGYTF. The CDR3 nucleotides read TGTGCCAGCAGCCGGGACAGGGCGGATGGCTACACCTTC.

This clone was seen a single time. The J gene is TRBJ1-1, the V gene TRBV27, with 7 bases lining up with TRBD1. The CDR3 length is 15 residues. Germline V gene sequence: CDR1 MNHEY, CDR2 SMNVEV (reference sequence). The trim removed 3 bases at V and 6 bases at J, leaving 10 bases unmatched. The chain's CDR3 is CASSFSTGRGAEAFF. The CDR3 DNA is TGTGCCAGCAGTTTTTCGACAGGGCGGGGTGCTGAAGCTTTCTTT.

The chain has TRBV6-5 and TRBJ1-6, with 9 nucleotides matching TRBD1. This CDR3 has 15 amino acids. V lost 0 bases and J lost 8; bases outside the gene matches: 2. Germline loops: CDR1 MNHEY, CDR2 SVGAGI. CDR3: CASSYSRQGDSPLHF. For the CDR3, the DNA is TGTGCCAGCAGTTACTCCCGACAGGGGGATTCACCCCTCCACTTT.

Written as DNA, the CDR3 is TGCGCCAGCAGCCTACAGTCCGACAGTGGCACTGAAGCTTTCTTT. Protein: CASSLQSDSGTEAFF. The rearrangement uses TRBV5-1 and TRBJ1-1, with D perhaps TRBD1 (5 bases). The CDR3 runs to 15 residues. Germline lookup yields CDR1 SGHRS and CDR2 YFSETQ. The ends were cut back, 4 bases at V and 4 bases at J, with 17 bases in the middle.

The chain joins TRBV2 to TRBJ1-5; a possible D gene is TRBD1 (5 bases). V dropped 4 bases and J dropped 3 bases, with 7 bases sitting between them. The CDR3 has 13 amino acids. Germline V gives CDR1 SNHLY, CDR2 FYNNEI. The CDR3 loop is CASSGGNNQPQHF. CDR3 nucleotides: TGTGCCAGCAGTGGGGGCAACAATCAGCCCCAGCATTTT.

The V gene is TRBV6-6, the J gene TRBJ2-1; D gene unclear. The V end lost 7 bases, the J end lost 1 base, and 17 bases lay between the germline ends. CDR3 length: 16 amino acids. Germline CDR1 MNHNY, CDR2 SVGAGI (reference sequence). CDR3 DNA: TGTGCCAGCACTCTAGGTGGCTCGCTATCCTACAATGAGCAGTTCTTC. Its translation is CASTLGGSLSYNEQFF.

Remarks on this clone: Additional DNA sequences in this sample encode the identical CDR3. The chain has TRBV5-1 and TRBJ2-1, with TRBD2 matching 15 bases. J was trimmed by 4 bases and V by 3 bases; bases with no gene match: 5. CDR1 is SGHRS and CDR2 is YFSETQ in the germline V gene. The CDR3 is 17 residues long. The CDR3 coding sequence is TGCGCCAGCAGCTCGGGACTAGCGGGGGGTTTGTACAATGAGCAGTTCTTC. Translation gives CASSSGLAGGLYNEQFF. The full variable domain, with the rest looked up from reference TRBV5-1 and TRBJ2-1, is KAGVTQTPRYLIKTRGQQVTLSCSPISGHRSVSWYQQTPGQGLQFLFEYFSETQRNKGNFPGRFSGRQFSNSRSEMNVSTLELGDSALYLCASSSGLAGGLYNEQFFGPGTRLTVL.